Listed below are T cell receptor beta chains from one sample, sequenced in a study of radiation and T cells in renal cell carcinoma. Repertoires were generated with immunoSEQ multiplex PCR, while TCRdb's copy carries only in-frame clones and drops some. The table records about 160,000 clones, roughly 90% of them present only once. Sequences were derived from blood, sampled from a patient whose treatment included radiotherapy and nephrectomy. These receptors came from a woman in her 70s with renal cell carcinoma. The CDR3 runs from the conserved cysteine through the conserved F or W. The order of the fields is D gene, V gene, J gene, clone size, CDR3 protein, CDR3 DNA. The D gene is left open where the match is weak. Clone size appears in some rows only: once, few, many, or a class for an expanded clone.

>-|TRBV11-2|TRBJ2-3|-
CASSLDRPDTQYF
TGTGCCAGCAGCTTAGATAGGCCAGATACGCAGTATTTT
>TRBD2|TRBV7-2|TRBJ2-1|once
CASSPGLAGAMSSYNEQFF
TGTGCCAGCAGCCCCGGACTAGCGGGGGCTATGAGCTCCTACAATGAGCAGTTCTTC
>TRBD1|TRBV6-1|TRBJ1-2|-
CASTPGQLGYTF
TGTGCCAGCACCCCGGGACAGCTTGGCTACACCTTC
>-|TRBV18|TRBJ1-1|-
CASSSSTGPGTEAFF
TGTGCCAGCTCATCAAGCACAGGACCAGGTACTGAAGCTTTCTTT
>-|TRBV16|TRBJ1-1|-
CASSQRQENTEAFF
TGTGCCAGCAGCCAAAGGCAGGAGAACACTGAAGCTTTCTTT
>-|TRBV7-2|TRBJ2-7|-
CASSSRWSSYEQYF
TGTGCCAGCAGCTCCAGGTGGAGCTCCTACGAGCAGTACTTC
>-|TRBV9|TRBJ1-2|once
CASSVETASSNGYTF
TGTGCCAGCAGCGTAGAGACAGCCTCGTCGAATGGCTACACCTTC
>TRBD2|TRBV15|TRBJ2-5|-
CATSRDPGGRETQYF
TGTGCCACCAGCAGAGATCCGGGGGGGCGGGAGACCCAGTACTTC
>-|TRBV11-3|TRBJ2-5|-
CASSLRNQETQYF
TGTGCCAGCAGCTTGAGGAATCAAGAGACCCAGTACTTC
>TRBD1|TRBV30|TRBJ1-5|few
CAWSKTGSSNQPQHF
TGTGCCTGGAGCAAGACAGGGAGTAGCAATCAGCCCCAGCATTTT
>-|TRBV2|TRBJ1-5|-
CASSEGLGAGGQPQHF
TGTGCCAGCAGTGAAGGTTTGGGGGCGGGAGGTCAGCCCCAGCATTTT
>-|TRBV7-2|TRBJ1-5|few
CASSPTGERLQPQHF
TGTGCCAGCAGCCCTACGGGGGAACGTCTTCAGCCCCAGCATTTT
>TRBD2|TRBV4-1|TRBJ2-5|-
CASSQDNSGDETQYF
TGCGCCAGCAGCCAAGACAATAGCGGGGATGAGACCCAGTACTTC
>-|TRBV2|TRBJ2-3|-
CASSEGQPSTDTQYF
TGTGCCAGCAGTGAAGGACAGCCAAGCACAGATACGCAGTATTTT
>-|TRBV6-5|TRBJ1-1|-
CASSPLGGNTEAFF
TGTGCCAGCAGTCCCCTCGGGGGGAACACTGAAGCTTTCTTT
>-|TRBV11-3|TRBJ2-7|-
CASSRAFYEQYF
TGTGCCAGCAGCCGGGCCTTCTACGAGCAGTACTTC
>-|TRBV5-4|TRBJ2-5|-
CASSREAPGGKTQYF
TGTGCCAGCAGCCGTGAGGCCCCCGGCGGAAAGACCCAGTACTTC
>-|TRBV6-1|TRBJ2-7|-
CASSLEVSYEQYF
TGTGCCAGCAGCCTGGAAGTCTCCTACGAGCAGTACTTC
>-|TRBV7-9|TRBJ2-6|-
CASSLGDSSGANVLTF
TGTGCCAGCAGCCTAGGAGACAGCTCTGGGGCCAACGTCCTGACTTTC
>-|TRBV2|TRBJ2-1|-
CASSESDTEQFF
TGTGCCAGCAGTGAAAGTGACACTGAGCAGTTCTTC
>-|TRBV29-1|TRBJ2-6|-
CSVGAGLSGANVLTF
TGCAGCGTTGGGGCAGGCCTCTCTGGGGCCAACGTCCTGACTTTC
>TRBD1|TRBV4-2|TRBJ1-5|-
CASSQEGTGGNQPQHF
TGTGCCAGCAGCCAAGAAGGGACAGGGGGAAATCAGCCCCAGCATTTT
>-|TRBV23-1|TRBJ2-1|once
CASSQLEETLTSYNEQFF
TGCGCCAGCAGTCAATTGGAGGAAACACTTACCTCCTACAATGAGCAGTTCTTC
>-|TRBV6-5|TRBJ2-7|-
CASGQPYEQYF
TGTGCCAGCGGCCAGCCCTACGAGCAGTACTTC
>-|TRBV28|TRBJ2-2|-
CASSPGGHGELFF
TGTGCCAGCAGTCCTGGAGGGCACGGGGAGCTGTTTTTT
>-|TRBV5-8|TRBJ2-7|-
CASSRAAEQYF
TGTGCCAGCAGTAGGGCGGCTGAGCAGTACTTC
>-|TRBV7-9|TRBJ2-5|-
CASSLLGETQYF
TGTGCCAGCAGCTTATTGGGGGAGACCCAGTACTTC
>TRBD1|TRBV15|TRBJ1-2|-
CATSRIQGAGGYTF
TGTGCCACCAGCAGAATACAGGGGGCTGGTGGCTACACCTTC
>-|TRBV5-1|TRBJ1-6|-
CASSLGDNSPLHF
TGCGCCAGCAGCTTAGGCGATAATTCACCCCTCCACTTT
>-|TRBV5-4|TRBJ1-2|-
CASSLGESYGYTF
TGTGCCAGCAGCTTGGGGGAGAGCTATGGCTACACCTTC
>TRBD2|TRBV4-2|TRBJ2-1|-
CASSQDRGGPFEQFF
TGTGCCAGCAGCCAAGATCGCGGGGGGCCCTTTGAGCAGTTCTTC
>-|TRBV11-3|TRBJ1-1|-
CASSTQGNTEAFF
TGTGCCAGCAGCACGCAGGGGAACACTGAAGCTTTCTTT
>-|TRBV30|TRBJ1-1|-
CAWSVKLEAFF
TGTGCCTGGAGTGTCAAACTTGAAGCTTTCTTT
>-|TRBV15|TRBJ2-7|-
CATSREFSGSYEQYF
TGTGCCACCAGCAGAGAATTTTCGGGGTCCTACGAGCAGTACTTC
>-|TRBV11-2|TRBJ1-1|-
CASGGGPPMNTEAFF
TGTGCCAGCGGGGGCGGCCCTCCTATGAACACTGAAGCTTTCTTT
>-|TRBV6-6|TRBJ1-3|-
CASSYSLSGNTIYF
TGTGCCAGCAGTTACTCACTCTCTGGAAACACCATATATTTT
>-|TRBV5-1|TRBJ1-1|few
CASSDLDEAFF
TGCGCCAGCAGTGATTTAGATGAAGCTTTCTTT
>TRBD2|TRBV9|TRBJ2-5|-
CASSVEGNRRGAQYF
TGTGCCAGCAGCGTAGAAGGGAACCGCCGGGGGGCCCAGTACTTC
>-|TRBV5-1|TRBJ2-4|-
CASSFNGPPDIQYF
TGCGCCAGCAGCTTTAACGGGCCTCCGGACATTCAGTACTTC
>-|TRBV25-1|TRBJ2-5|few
CASSEFRRQETQYF
TGTGCCAGCAGTGAATTTCGGCGCCAAGAGACCCAGTACTTC
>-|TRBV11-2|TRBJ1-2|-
CASSPLRRRGPQDYGYTF
TGTGCCAGCAGCCCCCTGAGGCGGAGGGGTCCCCAGGACTATGGCTACACCTTC
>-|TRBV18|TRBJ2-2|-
CASSPKNQGLNTGELFF
TGTGCCAGCTCACCTAAAAACCAGGGGTTGAACACCGGGGAGCTGTTTTTT
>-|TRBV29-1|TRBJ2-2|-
CSVGGLGGANTGELFF
TGCAGCGTCGGGGGTTTGGGCGGGGCGAACACCGGGGAGCTGTTTTTT
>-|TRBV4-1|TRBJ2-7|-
CASSQDPGVAYEQYF
TGCGCCAGCAGCCAAGATCCGGGGGTTGCCTACGAGCAGTACTTC
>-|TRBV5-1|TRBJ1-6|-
CASSLRAENSPLHF
TGCGCCAGCAGCTTGAGGGCAGAGAATTCACCCCTCCACTTT
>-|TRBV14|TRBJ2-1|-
CASSQGRNGQGLTLDEQFF
TGTGCCAGCAGCCAAGGTAGAAATGGACAAGGGCTAACGTTGGATGAGCAGTTCTTC
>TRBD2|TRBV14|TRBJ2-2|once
CASSQISGGRANTGELFF
TGTGCCAGCAGCCAGATTAGCGGGGGCCGCGCGAACACCGGGGAGCTGTTTTTT
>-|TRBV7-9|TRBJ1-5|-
CASSLEGGQPQHF
TGTGCCAGCAGCTTAGAGGGAGGGCAGCCCCAGCATTTT
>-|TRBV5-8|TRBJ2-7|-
CASSWPGGVTYEQYF
TGTGCCAGCAGCTGGCCTGGGGGAGTTACCTACGAGCAGTACTTC
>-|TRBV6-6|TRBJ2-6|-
CASSQGGSGANVLTF
TGTGCCAGCAGTCAAGGAGGCTCTGGGGCCAACGTCCTGACTTTC
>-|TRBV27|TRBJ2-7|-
CASSLRQGPYEQYF
TGTGCCAGCAGTTTACGGCAGGGTCCCTACGAGCAGTACTTC
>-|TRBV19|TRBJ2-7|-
CASSINQGSYEQYF
TGTGCCAGTAGTATTAATCAGGGCTCCTACGAGCAGTACTTC
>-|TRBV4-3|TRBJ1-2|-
CASSQEVNYNYGYTF
TGCGCCAGCAGCCAAGAAGTCAACTATAACTATGGCTACACCTTC
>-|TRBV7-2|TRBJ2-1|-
CASSLVGTQHNNEQFF
TGTGCCAGCAGCTTAGTAGGGACACAACATAACAATGAGCAGTTCTTC
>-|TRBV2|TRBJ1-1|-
CASSGLGRDTEAFF
TGTGCCAGCAGTGGGTTGGGGAGGGACACTGAAGCTTTCTTT
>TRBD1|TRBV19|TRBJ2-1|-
CASSSKTGGYRNEQFF
TGTGCCAGTAGTAGCAAGACAGGGGGCTATCGGAATGAGCAGTTCTTC
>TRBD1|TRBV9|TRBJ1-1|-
CASSFGTGGTEAFF
TGTGCCAGCAGTTTCGGGACAGGGGGGACTGAAGCTTTCTTT
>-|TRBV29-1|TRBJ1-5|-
CSVVLPGQPQHF
TGCAGCGTTGTTCTCCCGGGGCAGCCCCAGCATTTT
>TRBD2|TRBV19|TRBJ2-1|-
CASSIVGGGKGNEQFF
TGTGCCAGTAGTATAGTCGGCGGGGGGAAGGGCAATGAGCAGTTCTTC
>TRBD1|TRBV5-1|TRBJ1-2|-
CASSLEGQGVRGYTF
TGCGCCAGCAGCTTGGAAGGACAGGGAGTCCGGGGCTACACCTTC